Described below is a single TCR beta chain sequence and its context. What it recognizes is unknown. Genomic DNA, serving as template, underwent TCR beta VDJ and CDR3 profiling. In TCRdb, the reads were re-called with MiXCR into one record per CDR3 protein. The table lists roughly 420,000 distinct CDR3 sequences, 65% to 80% of them singletons. This entry belongs to a study of CD8+CD57+ T cells in acquired aplastic anemia. Study at large: Sorting CD4+ and CD8+ cells gave DNA averaging 3.2 ug. CD4+ reads averaged approximately 9.9 million in healthy donors. The study's findings and limits: No significant difference in CD8+ Simpson's diversity was found between patients and controls. Patients and controls had in common twenty-nine CD8+ CDR3 sequences.

Trimming cost V 4 bases and J 0 bases; bases outside gene matches: 2. The CDR3 loop spans 15 amino acids. Per the germline V gene, CDR1 is WNHNN and CDR2 is SYGVQD (reference sequence). This receptor was obtained from a human donor in good health, serving as a control. Sequenced input: sorted CD4+, CD8+, or CD8+CD57+ T cells (not recorded which) from PBMCs. The V gene is TRBV10-1, the J gene TRBJ2-2, with TRBD2 matching 7 bases. The CDR3 sequence is CASSGGTTNTGELFF. The CDR3 DNA reads as TGCGCCAGCAGTGGTGGGACTACGAACACCGGGGAGCTGTTTTTT.